The entry below gives a single T cell receptor (beta chain) sequence along with its context. The sample belongs to a study of blood T cell repertoires in COVID-19. Here immunoSEQ multiplex PCR was the method, and the copy in TCRdb shows in-frame clones only, minus some. Seen here are hundreds of thousands of clones, 87% observed once, and the top ten hold about 2.2%. The TCR sequence derives from a woman in her forties or fifties who had recovered from COVID-19. The sequencing input was peripheral blood.

CDR3 amino acids: CASSLLSWGRGNTEAFF. DNA of the CDR3: TGCGCCAGCAGCTTGCTGAGTTGGGGCAGGGGGAACACTGAAGCTTTCTTT. V gene TRBV5-1 combines with J gene TRBJ1-1; tentative D call: TRBD1 (6 bases). In germline, CDR1 is SGHRS, CDR2 YFSETQ. The CDR3 contains 17 residues. V lost 1 base and J 1 base, leaving 17 bases between the germline ends.